Listed below are T cell receptor beta chains from one sample, sequenced in a study of T cells in localized non-small cell lung cancer. Measured with immunoSEQ multiplex PCR; TCRdb has only the in-frame clones, and not every one. Of some 10,000 clones listed, over 70% are singletons. Sequences were derived from peripheral blood, sampled before any cancer treatment. The receptor set was obtained from a male donor aged 60 or over with stage I lung adenocarcinoma. The CDR3 runs from the conserved cysteine through the conserved F or W. The order of the fields is clone size, D gene, V gene, J gene, CDR3 DNA, CDR3 protein. The D gene is left open where the match is weak. A row's size may be missing; if present it is once, few, many or a size class.

clone size: NA; D gene: TRBD1; V gene: TRBV7-8; J gene: TRBJ1-3; CDR3 DNA: TGTGCCAGCAGTCACAGGGGTAGCTCTGGAAACACCATATATTTT; CDR3 protein: CASSHRGSSGNTIYF
clone size: NA; D gene: NA; V gene: TRBV5-6; J gene: TRBJ2-7; CDR3 DNA: TGTGCCAGCAGCTTGCTAACGGGGGACCCCTACGAGCAGTACTTC; CDR3 protein: CASSLLTGDPYEQYF
clone size: NA; D gene: NA; V gene: TRBV4-2; J gene: TRBJ2-5; CDR3 DNA: TGTGCCAGCAGCCAAGATAGTAGTCGGACCCAGTACTTC; CDR3 protein: CASSQDSSRTQYF
clone size: NA; D gene: TRBD2; V gene: TRBV7-9; J gene: TRBJ2-5; CDR3 DNA: TGTGCCAGCAGCCCAGGACTAGCGGGGGGGCTAGAGACCCAGTACTTC; CDR3 protein: CASSPGLAGGLETQYF
clone size: NA; D gene: NA; V gene: TRBV2; J gene: TRBJ1-3; CDR3 DNA: TGTGCCAGCAGTGAGTTGGGATCTGGAAACACCATATATTTT; CDR3 protein: CASSELGSGNTIYF
clone size: NA; D gene: NA; V gene: TRBV7-9; J gene: TRBJ2-5; CDR3 DNA: TGTGCCAGCAGCCAACGCCGAGGCGAACTAGCCTCTAAAGAGACCCAGTACTTC; CDR3 protein: CASSQRRGELASKETQYF
clone size: NA; D gene: NA; V gene: TRBV11-3; J gene: TRBJ2-7; CDR3 DNA: TGTGCCAGCAGCGGAGGGAGGGAGCAGTACTTC; CDR3 protein: CASSGGREQYF
clone size: NA; D gene: NA; V gene: TRBV7-2; J gene: TRBJ1-5; CDR3 DNA: TGTGCCAGCAGCTTAGTCAAAGGGTCCAATCAGCCCCAGCATTTT; CDR3 protein: CASSLVKGSNQPQHF
clone size: NA; D gene: NA; V gene: TRBV18; J gene: TRBJ1-2; CDR3 DNA: TGTGCCAGCTCACCAACGATGACCGCGGAAGGCTACACCTTC; CDR3 protein: CASSPTMTAEGYTF
clone size: NA; D gene: TRBD2; V gene: TRBV5-8; J gene: TRBJ2-7; CDR3 DNA: TGTGCCAGCAGCCGGACTAGCGGCGCCTCCTACGAGCAGTACTTC; CDR3 protein: CASSRTSGASYEQYF
clone size: NA; D gene: NA; V gene: TRBV7-6; J gene: TRBJ2-5; CDR3 DNA: TGTGCCAGCAGCTCACAGGGTTATGCGTCCCAGTACTTC; CDR3 protein: CASSSQGYASQYF
clone size: NA; D gene: NA; V gene: TRBV5-6; J gene: TRBJ2-3; CDR3 DNA: TGTGCCAGCAGCCTCGGACGGCTCGGAGATACGCAGTATTTT; CDR3 protein: CASSLGRLGDTQYF
clone size: NA; D gene: TRBD2; V gene: TRBV27; J gene: TRBJ2-7; CDR3 DNA: TGTGCCAGCACTAGCGGGGGGTCCGGATCCTACGAGCAGTACTTC; CDR3 protein: CASTSGGSGSYEQYF
clone size: NA; D gene: NA; V gene: TRBV7-9; J gene: TRBJ1-5; CDR3 DNA: TGTGCCAGCGCAGGTGTTGGGGGCCCGGAGCCCCAGCATTTT; CDR3 protein: CASAGVGGPEPQHF
clone size: NA; D gene: NA; V gene: TRBV2; J gene: TRBJ1-1; CDR3 DNA: TGTGCCAGCAGTGCCACAGGGTACGAAGCTTTCTTT; CDR3 protein: CASSATGYEAFF
clone size: few; D gene: NA; V gene: TRBV5-1; J gene: TRBJ2-1; CDR3 DNA: TGCGCCAGCAGCTTGGGACGGGGGGCATACAATGAGCAGTTCTTC; CDR3 protein: CASSLGRGAYNEQFF
clone size: NA; D gene: TRBD1; V gene: TRBV19; J gene: TRBJ1-1; CDR3 DNA: TGTGCCAGTAGATTACAGGGGACGACTGAAACTGAAGCTTTCTTT; CDR3 protein: CASRLQGTTETEAFF
clone size: NA; D gene: NA; V gene: TRBV10-3; J gene: TRBJ2-3; CDR3 DNA: TGTGCCATCAGTCGGGGAGAGGGCACAGATACGCAGTATTTT; CDR3 protein: CAISRGEGTDTQYF